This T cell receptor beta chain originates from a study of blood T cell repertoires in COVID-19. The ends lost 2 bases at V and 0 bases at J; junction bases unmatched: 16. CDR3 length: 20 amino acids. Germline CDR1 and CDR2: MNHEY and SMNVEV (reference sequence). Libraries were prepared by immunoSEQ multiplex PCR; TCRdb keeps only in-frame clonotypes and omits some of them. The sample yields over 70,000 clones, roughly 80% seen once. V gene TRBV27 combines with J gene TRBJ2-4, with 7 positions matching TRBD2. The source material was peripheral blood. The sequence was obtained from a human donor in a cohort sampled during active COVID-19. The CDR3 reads CASSLGAGRGEGLAKNIQYF. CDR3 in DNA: TGTGCCAGCAGTTTAGGGGCTGGGAGGGGCGAGGGACTAGCCAAAAACATTCAGTACTTC.